These T cell receptor beta chains were read from a single sample in a study of blood T cell repertoires in COVID-19. Clones were read by immunoSEQ multiplex PCR, and TCRdb kept only the in-frame ones, dropping some. The profile covers roughly 340,000 clones, with over 75% appearing a single time and approximately 1% taken by the ten largest. The sequencing input was PBMCs or T cells enriched from blood (not recorded which). The receptors originated from a man between 18 and 35 years old who had recovered from COVID-19. Each CDR3 is given with its conserved first and last residue. A D gene is named only where the DNA matches it firmly. Part of the rows lack a size; the others show once, few, many or a class for expanded clones.

TRBD1 | TRBJ1-1 | TRBV19 | - | CASSTGTGISPLTEAFF | TGTGCCAGTAGTACCGGGACAGGAATCTCTCCTCTCACTGAAGCTTTCTTT
- | TRBJ2-7 | TRBV19 | - | CASSKIQGSYEQYF | TGTGCCAGTAGTAAAATCCAGGGCTCCTACGAGCAGTACTTC
TRBD1 | TRBJ2-1 | TRBV7-9 | - | CASSLGTGTNEQFF | TGTGCCAGCAGCCTCGGGACAGGGACCAATGAGCAGTTCTTC
TRBD1 | TRBJ1-5 | TRBV28 | - | CASSTGSASTHF | TGTGCCAGCTCGACAGGGTCGGCTTCAACACATTTT
TRBD1 | TRBJ1-2 | TRBV19 | - | CASKWTSTGSSGYTF | TGTGCCAGTAAGTGGACATCGACAGGGTCGAGTGGCTACACCTTC
TRBD1 | TRBJ1-2 | TRBV23-1 | - | CASSQPERRQGGNYGYTF | TGCGCCAGCAGTCAGCCCGAACGCAGGCAGGGGGGTAACTATGGCTACACCTTC
- | TRBJ1-1 | TRBV7-9 | once | CASSPRGASEAFF | TGTGCCAGCAGCCCCCGTGGGGCCTCTGAAGCTTTCTTT
TRBD2 | TRBJ2-1 | TRBV18 | - | CASSPAGTSGNNEQFF | TGTGCCAGCTCACCAGCCGGGACTAGCGGGAACAATGAGCAGTTCTTC
TRBD2 | TRBJ2-7 | TRBV11-2 | once | CASSAPGTSGGLSSYEQYF | TGTGCCAGCAGCGCCCCCGGGACTAGCGGGGGGCTGAGCTCCTACGAGCAGTACTTC
TRBD1 | TRBJ1-6 | TRBV27 | - | CASSFGTGALPLHF | TGTGCCAGCAGTTTTGGGACAGGGGCCTTACCCCTCCACTTT
TRBD1 | TRBJ2-7 | TRBV5-1 | - | CASSSGQGSYEQYF | TGCGCCAGCAGCTCTGGACAGGGGTCCTACGAGCAGTACTTC
TRBD1 | TRBJ1-5 | TRBV12-5 | - | CASGLVIGDRGRGLSNQPQHF | TGTGCTAGTGGTTTGGTAATCGGCGACAGGGGGCGAGGGTTAAGCAATCAGCCCCAGCATTTT
- | TRBJ2-2 | TRBV9 | - | CASSVQQGIGGELFF | TGTGCCAGCAGCGTACAACAGGGTATAGGCGGGGAGCTGTTTTTT
- | TRBJ2-3 | TRBV23-1 | - | CASSTGGVQSHRSTDTQYF | TGCGCCAGCAGTACCGGAGGGGTTCAAAGCCATCGGAGCACAGATACGCAGTATTTT
TRBD1 | TRBJ1-5 | TRBV5-1 | - | CASSLATGSEPQHF | TGCGCCAGCAGCTTGGCGACAGGGTCGGAGCCCCAGCATTTT
TRBD1 | TRBJ1-5 | TRBV7-2 | - | CASSFTGTGVIRNQPQHF | TGTGCCAGCAGCTTCACCGGGACAGGGGTGATACGGAATCAGCCCCAGCATTTT
- | TRBJ1-4 | TRBV3-1/TRBV3-2 | - | CASSPSLTQPNEKLFF | TGTGCCAGCAGCCCTTCCCTGACACAACCTAATGAAAAACTGTTTTTT
- | TRBJ1-5 | TRBV27 | - | CASSPSTGFQPQHF | TGTGCCAGCAGTCCCTCCACAGGGTTTCAGCCCCAGCATTTT
- | TRBJ1-1 | TRBV5-1 | once | CASSLGGPRQGAFF | TGCGCCAGCAGCTTGGGGGGGCCTCGGCAGGGAGCTTTCTTT
TRBD1 | TRBJ1-2 | TRBV7-9 | - | CATMTGAGYYGYTF | TGTGCCACCATGACAGGGGCTGGGTACTATGGCTACACCTTC